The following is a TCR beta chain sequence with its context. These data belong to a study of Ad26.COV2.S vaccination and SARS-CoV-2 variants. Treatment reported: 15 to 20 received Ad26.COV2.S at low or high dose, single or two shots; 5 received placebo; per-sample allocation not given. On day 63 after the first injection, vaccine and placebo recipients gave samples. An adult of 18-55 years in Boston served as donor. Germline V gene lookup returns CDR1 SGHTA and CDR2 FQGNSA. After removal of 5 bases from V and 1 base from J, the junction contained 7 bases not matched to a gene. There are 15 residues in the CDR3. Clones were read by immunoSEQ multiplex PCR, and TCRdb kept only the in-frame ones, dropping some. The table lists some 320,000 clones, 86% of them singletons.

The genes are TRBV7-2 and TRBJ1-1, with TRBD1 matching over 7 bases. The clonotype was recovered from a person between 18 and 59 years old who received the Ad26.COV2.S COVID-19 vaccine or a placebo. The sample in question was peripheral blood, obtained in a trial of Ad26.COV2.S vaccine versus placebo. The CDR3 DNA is TGTGCCAGCAGCGTATCAGGGGGTTGGAACACTGAAGCTTTCTTT. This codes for CASSVSGGWNTEAFF.